Each of the 18 T cell receptor beta chains below was sequenced from the same sample in a study of blood T cell repertoires in COVID-19 (dated by TCRdb to the early 2020s). The library was built by means of the immunoSEQ multiplex PCR assay. In TCRdb, the immuneACCESS table is reduced to in-frame sequences with V and J assigned. These tables do not hold every clone; where another copy was compared, an unresolved V gene accounts for under half, and the others remain unexplained. Recorded for this sample are about 170,000 clones; 86% of them occurred a single time. Clones ranked in the top ten supply about 10% of the sample. Sequencing input: peripheral blood. These receptors all stem from a woman aged 60-75 years with COVID-19, enrolled during active disease.

This rearrangement joins TRBV28 to TRBJ2-7, with 9 bases aligning to TRBD1. V lost 6 bases and J lost 3; bases outside the gene matches: 9. The CDR3 extends over 15 amino acids. Germline values: CDR1 MDHEN, CDR2 SYDVKM. In DNA form, the CDR3 reads TGTGCCAGCAGCGCCGGGGGACAGGGATTCTACGAGCAGTACTTC. Amino acids: CASSAGGQGFYEQYF.

This clone turned up a few times. This chain links TRBV20-1 with TRBJ2-1; D not certain. With 5 bases removed from V and 3 bases from J, the gap between germline ends came to 5 bases. There are 11 residues in the CDR3. Germline V lookup: CDR1 DFQATT, CDR2 SNEGSKA (reference sequence). CDR3 sequence (DNA): TGCAGTGCTTCCGGCTACAATGAGCAGTTCTTC. It codes for CSASGYNEQFF.

This chain connects TRBV7-6 to TRBJ1-6; D perhaps matches TRBD1 (5 bases). This CDR3 is built from 12 residues. Germline V gene data show CDR1 as SGHVS and CDR2 as FNYEAQ. V lost 5 bases, J lost 9 bases, and 8 bases lay in between. CDR3: CASSRRASPLHF. Written as DNA, the CDR3 is TGTGCCAGCAGCCGCAGGGCTTCACCCCTCCACTTT.

The gene calls are TRBV9 and TRBJ2-1; 12 positions agree with TRBD2. Germline lookup yields CDR1 SGDLS and CDR2 YYNGEE. This CDR3 region has 19 residues. The junction had 13 bases not matched to a gene; V was cut back by 0 bases and J by 6 bases. The CDR3 DNA is TGTGCCAGCAGCGTAGTTACTCTAGCGGGAGGGCACCCTCTCAATGAGCAGTTCTTC. It specifies CASSVVTLAGGHPLNEQFF.

The J gene is TRBJ1-1, the V gene TRBV11-3, with D unresolved. Germline assignment: CDR1 SGHNT and CDR2 YENEEA. V dropped 11 bases and J dropped 0 bases, with 13 bases sitting between them. The length of the CDR3 is 13 residues. Here the CDR3 reads CASFGELNTEAFF. The CDR3 DNA reads as TGTGCCTCCTTCGGGGAACTGAACACTGAAGCTTTCTTT.

This clone has a single count. The V and J genes are TRBV6-5 and TRBJ1-5; D is undetermined. V lost 6 bases to trimming and J lost 0 bases, with 12 bases between them. Germline assignment: CDR1 MNHEY and CDR2 SVGAGI. CDR3 length: 15 amino acids. CDR3 amino acids: CASRDSGYSNQPQHF. In DNA, the CDR3 is TGTGCCAGCAGGGATTCGGGGTATAGCAATCAGCCCCAGCATTTT.

The rearrangement links TRBV3-1 (or the pseudogene TRBV3-2) to TRBJ2-1; TRBD1 matches at 7 bases. CDR1 LGHDT and CDR2 YNNKEL come from the germline V gene (reference sequence). V dropped 1 base and J dropped 3; count of bases not matched to a gene: 18. The CDR3 has 20 amino acids. The CDR3 loop is CASSQVSLIRQGIIYNEQFF. In DNA form, the CDR3 reads TGTGCCAGCAGCCAAGTTTCCCTGATTAGACAGGGCATAATCTACAATGAGCAGTTCTTC.

The chain employs TRBV14 and TRBJ1-1; unclear D gene. The CDR3 has 11 residues. V dropped 3 bases and J dropped 11 bases, with 10 bases sitting between them. Germline CDR1 and CDR2: SGHDN and FVKESK. CDR3 residues: CASSQFEGAFF. As DNA, the CDR3 is TGTGCCAGCAGCCAGTTCGAGGGCGCTTTCTTT.

The CDR3, as DNA: TGTGCCAGCAGCTCAACCGGGACAGGGGGCCGGGAGCAGTACTTC. It specifies CASSSTGTGGREQYF. The rearrangement joins TRBV4-2 to TRBJ2-7; TRBD1 aligns across 12 bases. The CDR3 runs to 15 residues. CDR1 is LGHNA and CDR2 is YNFKEQ in the germline V gene. Germline trimming cut 5 bases from V and 7 bases from J; bases unmatched to any gene: 9.

This clone showed up just a few times. The rearrangement links TRBV25-1 to TRBJ2-1; D gene ambiguous. The CDR3 runs 15 residues. V lost 2 bases to trimming and J lost 2 bases, with 10 bases between them. The V gene's germline CDR1 is MGHDK and CDR2 SYGVNS. The CDR3 region is CASSEDSRPYNEQFF. CDR3 DNA sequence: TGTGCCAGCAGTGAAGACTCCCGTCCCTACAATGAGCAGTTCTTC.

This rearrangement joins TRBV9 to TRBJ1-2, with 7 bases that match TRBD1. After removal of 3 bases from V and 7 bases from J, the junction contained 0 bases not matched to a gene. CDR1 and CDR2 (germline): SGDLS, YYNGEE. This CDR3 is built from 11 residues. The CDR3: CASSEGAGYTF. Here the CDR3 DNA reads TGTGCCAGCAGCGAGGGGGCTGGCTACACCTTC. The full variable domain, with the rest looked up from reference TRBV9 and TRBJ1-2, is DSGVTQTPKHLITATGQRVTLRCSPRSGDLSVYWYQQSLDQGLQFLIQYYNGEERAKGNILERFSAQQFPDLHSELNLSSLELGDSALYFCASSEGAGYTFGSGTRLTVV.

This chain joins TRBV5-4 and TRBJ1-5, with TRBD1 matching 10 bases. The CDR3 runs 16 residues. The germline gives CDR1 SGHNT, CDR2 YYREEE (reference sequence). The V segment lost 4 bases and the J segment 1 base; nucleotides outside the gene matches: 5. The CDR3 region is CASSVRDRGSNQPQHF. The DNA of the CDR3 is TGTGCCAGCAGCGTCCGGGACAGGGGAAGCAATCAGCCCCAGCATTTT.

This chain joins TRBV24-1 and TRBJ1-2; 10 nucleotides line up with TRBD1. Germline-derived CDR1 and CDR2 are KGHDR and SFDVKD. This CDR3 contains 14 residues. V trimming: 3 bases; J trimming: 5 bases; junction bases outside the gene matches: 2. The CDR3, as DNA: TGTGCCACCAGTGATGGGACAGGGGTATATGGCTACACCTTC. Translation gives CATSDGTGVYGYTF.

The rearrangement uses TRBV7-9 and TRBJ2-1, with 9 bases matching TRBD2. Germline CDR1 is SEHNR and CDR2 is FQNEAQ (reference sequence). V shed 0 bases, J shed 0 bases, and the junction held 6 bases outside the gene matches. The length of the CDR3 is 18 residues. CDR3 in DNA: TGTGCCAGCAGCTTAGCTAGCGGGAGTTACAGCTCCTACAATGAGCAGTTCTTC. Translation gives CASSLASGSYSSYNEQFF.

J is TRBJ2-3 and V is TRBV29-1; 12 bases align to TRBD2. This CDR3 has 14 amino acids. Germline V lookup: CDR1 SQVTM, CDR2 ANQGSEA. V gave up 6 bases and J gave up 5 bases; unmatched junction bases: 6. CDR3 coding DNA: TGCAGCGTGGAGGGACTAGCGGGCCTAGATACGCAGTATTTT. This gives the protein CSVEGLAGLDTQYF.

This sequence joins TRBV5-4 and TRBJ2-5; unclear D gene. The germline V and J ends were trimmed by 0 bases and 8 bases, with 14 bases remaining between them. The germline gives CDR1 SGHNT, CDR2 YYREEE (reference sequence). The CDR3 length is 14 residues. The DNA of the CDR3 is TGTGCCAGCAGCTTGGCCAGTCTAGAAGTCACCCAGTACTTC. This codes for CASSLASLEVTQYF.

This sequence joins TRBV5-1 and TRBJ1-5; D possibly corresponds to TRBD1 (5 bases). CDR1 and CDR2 (germline): SGHRS, YFSETQ. The V gene lost 2 bases and the J gene lost 3 bases, with 9 bases spanning the gap. This CDR3 contains 14 residues. The CDR3, as DNA: TGCGCCAGCAGCTTAGGGGTTGACAATCAGCCCCAGCATTTT. This gives the protein CASSLGVDNQPQHF.

V is TRBV28 and J is TRBJ1-2, with a possible D match to TRBD1 (6 bases). Trimming cost V 3 bases and J 5 bases, with 16 bases left between them. CDR3 length: 15 residues. Looked up from germline, CDR1 is MDHEN and CDR2 is SYDVKM. The DNA of the CDR3 is TGTGCCAGCAGTTTCGGTCAGGGGCGTGGGTATGGCTACACCTTC. Residues: CASSFGQGRGYGYTF.